Described below is a single T cell receptor beta chain sequence and its context. This CDR3 spans 15 amino acids. V gave up 1 base and J gave up 1 base, with 10 bases separating them. In germline, CDR1 is SNHLY, CDR2 FYNNEI. These data originate in a study of blood T cell repertoires in COVID-19. Across the study: Whether acute or convalescent, the COVID-19 samples came from the United States, Italy and Spain. Nucleic acid was either cDNA or gDNA, and it came from T cells, B-cell-depleted T cells, or PBMCs.

In the original workflow: Counts of nucleated cells, estimated from reference gene primer amplification, were obtained. The repertoire was sequenced with immunoSEQ multiplex PCR; TCRdb's copy has only in-frame clones and lacks some. V, J and clone size were drawn from that table, and D and trimming were deduced from the DNA. The table lists about 69,000 clones, 90% of them singletons. The genes are TRBV2 and TRBJ2-5, with a tentative D call TRBD2 (5 bases). The clonotype was recovered from a man in his fifties with acute or convalescent COVID-19. Sequenced material: peripheral blood. The CDR3: CASSEGGELQETQYF. The CDR3 coding sequence is TGTGCCAGCAGTGAAGGGGGAGAACTCCAAGAGACCCAGTACTTC.